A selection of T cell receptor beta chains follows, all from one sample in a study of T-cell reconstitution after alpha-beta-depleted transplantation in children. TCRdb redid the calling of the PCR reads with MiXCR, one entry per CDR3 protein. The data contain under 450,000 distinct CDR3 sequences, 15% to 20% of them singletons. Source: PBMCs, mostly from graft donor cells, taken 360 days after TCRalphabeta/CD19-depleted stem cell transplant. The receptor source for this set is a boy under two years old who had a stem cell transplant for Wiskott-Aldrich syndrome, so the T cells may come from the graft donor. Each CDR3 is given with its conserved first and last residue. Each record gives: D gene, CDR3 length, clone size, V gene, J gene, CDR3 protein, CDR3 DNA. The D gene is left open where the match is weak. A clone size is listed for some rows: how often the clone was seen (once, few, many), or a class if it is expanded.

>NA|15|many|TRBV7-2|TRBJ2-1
CASSLARDFYNEQFF
TGTGCCAGCAGCTTAGCGCGGGACTTTTACAATGAGCAGTTCTTC
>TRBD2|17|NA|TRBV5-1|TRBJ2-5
CASSLGRSSGGLETQYF
TGCGCCAGCAGCTTAGGTCGCTCTAGCGGGGGTTTAGAGACCCAGTACTTC
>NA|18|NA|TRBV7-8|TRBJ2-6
CASSLFGRASSGANVLTF
TGTGCCAGCAGCTTATTTGGCAGGGCAAGCTCTGGGGCCAACGTCCTGACTTTC
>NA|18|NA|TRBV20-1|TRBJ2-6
CSARDWAAENSGANVLTF
TGCAGTGCTAGAGATTGGGCGGCGGAAAACTCTGGGGCCAACGTCCTGACTTTC
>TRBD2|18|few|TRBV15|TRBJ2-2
CATSGGLAGGPGTGELFF
TGTGCCACCAGCGGAGGACTAGCGGGAGGGCCGGGCACCGGGGAGCTGTTTTTT
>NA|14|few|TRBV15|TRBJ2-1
CATSSTGSRFLRFF
TGTGCCACCAGCAGCACCGGGTCCCGATTCCTACGGTTCTTC
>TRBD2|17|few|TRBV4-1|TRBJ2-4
CASSHLLAGAAKNIQYF
TGCGCCAGCAGCCACCTACTAGCGGGCGCAGCCAAAAACATTCAGTACTTC
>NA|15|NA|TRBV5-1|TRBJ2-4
CASSLDGGTWDIQYF
TGCGCCAGCAGCTTGGACGGGGGGACATGGGACATTCAGTACTTC
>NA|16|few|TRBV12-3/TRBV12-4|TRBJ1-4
CASSRTTTGRNEKLFF
TGTGCCAGCAGTCGGACAACGACAGGTCGGAATGAAAAACTGTTTTTT
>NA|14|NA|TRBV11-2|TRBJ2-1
CASSFRPSYNEQFF
TGTGCCAGCAGCTTCAGGCCTTCCTACAATGAGCAGTTCTTC
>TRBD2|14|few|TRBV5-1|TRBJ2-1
CASSLSGGYNEQFF
TGCGCCAGCAGCTTGTCGGGGGGGTACAATGAGCAGTTCTTC
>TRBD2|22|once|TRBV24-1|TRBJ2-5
CATSGPRGAKLAGRYPQETQYF
TGTGCCACCAGTGGTCCTCGGGGGGCAAAGCTAGCGGGACGATATCCCCAAGAGACCCAGTACTTC
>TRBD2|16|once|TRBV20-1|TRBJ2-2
CSASGTSGGNTGELFF
TGCAGTGCTAGCGGGACTAGCGGGGGGAACACCGGGGAGCTGTTTTTT
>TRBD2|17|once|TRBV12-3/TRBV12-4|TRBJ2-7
CASSTRTSGSYRYEQYF
TGTGCCAGCAGTACCCGGACTAGCGGGAGTTATCGGTACGAGCAGTACTTC
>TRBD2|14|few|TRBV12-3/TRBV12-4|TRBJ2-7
CASRTSSGAYEQYF
TGTGCCAGCAGGACGTCTAGCGGGGCCTACGAGCAGTACTTC
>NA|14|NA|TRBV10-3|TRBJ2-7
CAISESTGWDEQYF
TGTGCCATCAGTGAGTCGACAGGTTGGGACGAGCAGTACTTC
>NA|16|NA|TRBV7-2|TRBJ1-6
CASSLVGDSYNSPLHF
TGTGCCAGCAGCTTAGTTGGGGACTCCTATAATTCACCCCTCCACTTT
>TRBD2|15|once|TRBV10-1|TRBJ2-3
CASSESSGGTDTQYF
TGCGCCAGCAGTGAGTCCAGCGGGGGCACAGATACGCAGTATTTT
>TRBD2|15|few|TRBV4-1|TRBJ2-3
CASSQWRGGTDTQYF
TGCGCCAGCAGCCAGTGGCGGGGGGGCACAGATACGCAGTATTTT
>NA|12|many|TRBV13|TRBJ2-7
CASSRGAYEQYF
TGTGCCAGCAGCCGCGGTGCCTACGAGCAGTACTTC